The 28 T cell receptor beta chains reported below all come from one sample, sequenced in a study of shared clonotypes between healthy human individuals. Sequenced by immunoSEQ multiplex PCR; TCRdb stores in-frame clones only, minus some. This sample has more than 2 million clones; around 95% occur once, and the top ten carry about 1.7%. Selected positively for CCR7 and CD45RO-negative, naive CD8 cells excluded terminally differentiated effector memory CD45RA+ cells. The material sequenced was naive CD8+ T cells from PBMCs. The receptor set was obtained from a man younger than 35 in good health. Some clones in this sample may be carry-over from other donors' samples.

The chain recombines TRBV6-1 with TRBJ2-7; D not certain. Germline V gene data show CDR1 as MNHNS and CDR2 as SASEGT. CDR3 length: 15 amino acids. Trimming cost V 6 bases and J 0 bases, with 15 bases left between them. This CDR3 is CASSTGRLSSYEQYF. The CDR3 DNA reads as TGTGCCAGCAGCACCGGACGGCTAAGCTCCTACGAGCAGTACTTC.

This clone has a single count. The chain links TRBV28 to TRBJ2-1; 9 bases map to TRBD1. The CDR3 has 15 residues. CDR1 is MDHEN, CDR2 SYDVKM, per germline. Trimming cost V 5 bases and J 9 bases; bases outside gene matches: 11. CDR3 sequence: CASSLGTGYGSEQFF. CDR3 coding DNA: TGTGCCAGCAGTCTCGGGACAGGGTACGGTAGTGAGCAGTTCTTC.

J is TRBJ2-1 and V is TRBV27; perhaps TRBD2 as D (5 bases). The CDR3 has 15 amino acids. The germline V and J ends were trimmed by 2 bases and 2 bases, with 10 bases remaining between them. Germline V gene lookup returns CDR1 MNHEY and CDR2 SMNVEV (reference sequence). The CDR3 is CASSLGRVAYNEQFF. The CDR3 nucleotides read TGTGCCAGCAGTTTAGGGCGGGTGGCCTACAATGAGCAGTTCTTC.

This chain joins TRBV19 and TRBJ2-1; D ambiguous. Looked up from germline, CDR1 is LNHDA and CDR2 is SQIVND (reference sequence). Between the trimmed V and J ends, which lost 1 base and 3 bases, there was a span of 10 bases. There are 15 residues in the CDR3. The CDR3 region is CASSIAVSGYNEQFF. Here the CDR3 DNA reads TGTGCCAGTAGTATAGCGGTGTCGGGCTACAATGAGCAGTTCTTC.

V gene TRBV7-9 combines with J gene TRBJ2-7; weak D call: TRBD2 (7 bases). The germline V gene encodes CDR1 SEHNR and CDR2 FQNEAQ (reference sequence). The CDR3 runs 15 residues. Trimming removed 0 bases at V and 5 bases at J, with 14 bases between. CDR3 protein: CASSLAGGGRNEQYF. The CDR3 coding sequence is TGTGCCAGCAGCTTAGCAGGGGGGGGACGGAACGAGCAGTACTTC.

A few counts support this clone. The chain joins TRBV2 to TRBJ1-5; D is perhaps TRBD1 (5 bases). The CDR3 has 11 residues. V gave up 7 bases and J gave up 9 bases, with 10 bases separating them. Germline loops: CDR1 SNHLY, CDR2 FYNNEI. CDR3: CASMGGGPQHF. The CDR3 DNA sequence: TGTGCCAGCATGGGGGGAGGGCCCCAGCATTTT.

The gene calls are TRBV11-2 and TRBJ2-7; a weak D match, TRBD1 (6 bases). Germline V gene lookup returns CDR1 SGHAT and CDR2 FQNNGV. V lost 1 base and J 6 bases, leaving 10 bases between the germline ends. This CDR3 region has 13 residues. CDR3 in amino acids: CASSLATGSEQYF. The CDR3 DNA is TGTGCCAGCAGCTTAGCCACAGGGTCCGAGCAGTACTTC.

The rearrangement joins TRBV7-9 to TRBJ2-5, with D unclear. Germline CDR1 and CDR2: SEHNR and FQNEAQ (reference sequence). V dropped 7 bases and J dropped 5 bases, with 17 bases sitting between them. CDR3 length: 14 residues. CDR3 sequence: CASTSRGQVETQYF. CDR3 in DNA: TGTGCCAGCACCTCACGTGGCCAAGTCGAGACCCAGTACTTC. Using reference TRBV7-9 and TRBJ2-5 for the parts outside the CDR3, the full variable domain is DTGVSQNPRHKITKRGQNVTFRCDPISEHNRLYWYRQTLGQGPEFLTYFQNEAQLEKSRLLSDRFSAERPKGSFSTLEIQRTEQGDSAMYLCASTSRGQVETQYFGPGTRLLVL.

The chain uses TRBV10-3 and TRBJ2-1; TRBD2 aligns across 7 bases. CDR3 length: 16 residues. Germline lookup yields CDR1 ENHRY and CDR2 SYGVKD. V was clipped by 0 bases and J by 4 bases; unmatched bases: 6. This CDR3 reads CAISESGGSLYNEQFF. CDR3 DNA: TGTGCCATCAGTGAGTCCGGGGGGTCGCTATACAATGAGCAGTTCTTC.

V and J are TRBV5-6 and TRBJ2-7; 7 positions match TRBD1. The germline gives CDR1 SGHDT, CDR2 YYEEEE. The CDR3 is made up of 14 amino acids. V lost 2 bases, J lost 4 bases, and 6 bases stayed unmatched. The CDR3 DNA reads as TGTGCCAGCAGCTTTTGGCAGGGGGAATACGAGCAGTACTTC. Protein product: CASSFWQGEYEQYF.

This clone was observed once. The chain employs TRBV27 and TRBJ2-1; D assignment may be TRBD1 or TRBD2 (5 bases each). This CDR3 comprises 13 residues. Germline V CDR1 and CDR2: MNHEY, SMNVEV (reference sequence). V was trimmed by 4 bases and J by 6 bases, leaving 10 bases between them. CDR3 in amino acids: CASSYYGGNEQFF. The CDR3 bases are TGTGCCAGCAGTTATTATGGGGGCAATGAGCAGTTCTTC.

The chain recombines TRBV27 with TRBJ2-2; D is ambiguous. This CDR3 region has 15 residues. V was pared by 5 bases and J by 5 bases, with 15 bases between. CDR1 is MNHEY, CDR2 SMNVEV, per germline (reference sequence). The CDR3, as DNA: TGTGCCAGCAGTCCTAAGGAGTGGTTAACCGGGGAGCTGTTTTTT. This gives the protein CASSPKEWLTGELFF.

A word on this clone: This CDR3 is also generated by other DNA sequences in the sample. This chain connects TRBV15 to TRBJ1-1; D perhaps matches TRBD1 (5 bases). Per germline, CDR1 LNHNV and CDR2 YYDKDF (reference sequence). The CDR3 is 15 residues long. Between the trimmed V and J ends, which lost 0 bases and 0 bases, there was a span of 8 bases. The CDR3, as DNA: TGTGCCACCAGCAGAGAGAGGGGACTGAACACTGAAGCTTTCTTT. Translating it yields CATSRERGLNTEAFF.

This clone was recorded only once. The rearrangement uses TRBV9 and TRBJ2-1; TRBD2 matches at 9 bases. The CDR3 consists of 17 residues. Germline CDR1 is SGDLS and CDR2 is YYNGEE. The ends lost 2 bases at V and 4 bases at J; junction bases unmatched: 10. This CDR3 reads CASSVHFSGSVYNEQFF. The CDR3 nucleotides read TGTGCCAGCAGCGTGCACTTTAGCGGGAGCGTATACAATGAGCAGTTCTTC. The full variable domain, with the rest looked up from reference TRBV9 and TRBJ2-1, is DSGVTQTPKHLITATGQRVTLRCSPRSGDLSVYWYQQSLDQGLQFLIQYYNGEERAKGNILERFSAQQFPDLHSELNLSSLELGDSALYFCASSVHFSGSVYNEQFFGPGTRLTVL.

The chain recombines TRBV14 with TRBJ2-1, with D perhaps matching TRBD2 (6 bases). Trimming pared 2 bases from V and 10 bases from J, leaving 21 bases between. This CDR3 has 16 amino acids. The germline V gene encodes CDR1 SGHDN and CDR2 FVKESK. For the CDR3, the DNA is TGTGCCAGCAGCCAAATACCGGGACTTCCCCAACGGGAGCAGTTCTTC. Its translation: CASSQIPGLPQREQFF.

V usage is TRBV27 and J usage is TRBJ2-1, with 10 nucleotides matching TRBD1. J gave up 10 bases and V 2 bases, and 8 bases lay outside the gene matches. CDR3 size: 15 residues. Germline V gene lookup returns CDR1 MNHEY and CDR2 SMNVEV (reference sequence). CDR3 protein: CASSLPTTGQGEQFF. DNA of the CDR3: TGTGCCAGCAGTTTACCGACCACGGGACAGGGGGAGCAGTTCTTC.

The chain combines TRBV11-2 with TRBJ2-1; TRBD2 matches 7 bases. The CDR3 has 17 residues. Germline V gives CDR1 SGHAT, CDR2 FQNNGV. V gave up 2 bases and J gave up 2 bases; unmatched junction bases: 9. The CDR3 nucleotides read TGTGCCAGCAGCTTACTAAGCGGGGTTCTTGCCTACAATGAGCAGTTCTTC. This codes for CASSLLSGVLAYNEQFF.

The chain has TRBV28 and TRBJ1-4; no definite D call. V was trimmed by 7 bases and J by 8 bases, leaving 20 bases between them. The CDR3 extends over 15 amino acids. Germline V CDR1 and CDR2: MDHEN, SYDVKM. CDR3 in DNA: TGTGCCAGCACCCCCCCCTCGGAACAAGGGGAAAAACTGTTTTTT. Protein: CASTPPSEQGEKLFF.

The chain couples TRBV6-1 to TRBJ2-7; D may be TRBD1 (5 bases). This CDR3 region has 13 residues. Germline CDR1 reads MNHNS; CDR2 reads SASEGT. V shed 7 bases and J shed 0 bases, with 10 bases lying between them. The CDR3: CASNPGISYEQYF. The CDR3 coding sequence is TGTGCCAGCAATCCAGGGATCTCCTACGAGCAGTACTTC.

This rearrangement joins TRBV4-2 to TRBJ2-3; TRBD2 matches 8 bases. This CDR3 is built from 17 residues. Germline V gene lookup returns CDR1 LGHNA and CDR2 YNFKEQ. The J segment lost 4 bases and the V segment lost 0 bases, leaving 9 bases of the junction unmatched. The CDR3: CASSQDSPAGEADTQYF. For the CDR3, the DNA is TGTGCCAGCAGCCAAGATTCCCCAGCGGGAGAGGCAGATACGCAGTATTTT.

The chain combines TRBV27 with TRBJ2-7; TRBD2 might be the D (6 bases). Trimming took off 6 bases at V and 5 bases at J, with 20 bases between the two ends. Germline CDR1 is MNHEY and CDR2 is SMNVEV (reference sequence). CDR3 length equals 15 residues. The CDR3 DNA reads TGTGCCAGCAGAGGGCGAGCGGGTGCCTTAGACGAGCAGTACTTC. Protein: CASRGRAGALDEQYF.

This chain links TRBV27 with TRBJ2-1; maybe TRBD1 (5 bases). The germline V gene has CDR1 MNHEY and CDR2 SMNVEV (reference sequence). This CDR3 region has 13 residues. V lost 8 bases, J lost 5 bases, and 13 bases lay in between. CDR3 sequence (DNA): TGTGCCAGCCGCCGACAGCCAAACAATGAGCAGTTCTTC. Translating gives CASRRQPNNEQFF.

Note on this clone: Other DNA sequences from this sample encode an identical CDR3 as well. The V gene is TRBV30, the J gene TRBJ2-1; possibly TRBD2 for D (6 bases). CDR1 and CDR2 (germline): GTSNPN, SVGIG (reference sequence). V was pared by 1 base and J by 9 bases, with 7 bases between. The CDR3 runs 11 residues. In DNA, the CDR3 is TGTGCCTGGAGTGCGGGGGTTGAGCAGTTCTTC. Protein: CAWSAGVEQFF.

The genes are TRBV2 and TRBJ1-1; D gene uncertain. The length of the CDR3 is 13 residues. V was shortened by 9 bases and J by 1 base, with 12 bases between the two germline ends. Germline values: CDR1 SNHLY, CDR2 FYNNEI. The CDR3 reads CARLLWENTEAFF. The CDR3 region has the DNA TGTGCCAGGCTTTTATGGGAGAACACTGAAGCTTTCTTT.

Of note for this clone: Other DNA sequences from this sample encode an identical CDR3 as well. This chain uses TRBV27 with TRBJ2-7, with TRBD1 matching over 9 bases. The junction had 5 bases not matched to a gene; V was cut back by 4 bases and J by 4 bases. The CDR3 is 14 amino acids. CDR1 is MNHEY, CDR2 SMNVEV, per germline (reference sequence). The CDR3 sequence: CASSSATGGYEQYF. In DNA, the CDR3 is TGTGCCAGCAGTTCAGCGACAGGGGGGTACGAGCAGTACTTC.

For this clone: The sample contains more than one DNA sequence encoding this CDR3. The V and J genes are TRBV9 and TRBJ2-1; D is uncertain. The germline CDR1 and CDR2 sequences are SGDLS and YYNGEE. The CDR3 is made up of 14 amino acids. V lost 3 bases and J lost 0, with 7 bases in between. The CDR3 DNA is TGTGCCAGCAGCGAAGTTAGCTCCTACAATGAGCAGTTCTTC. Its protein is CASSEVSSYNEQFF.

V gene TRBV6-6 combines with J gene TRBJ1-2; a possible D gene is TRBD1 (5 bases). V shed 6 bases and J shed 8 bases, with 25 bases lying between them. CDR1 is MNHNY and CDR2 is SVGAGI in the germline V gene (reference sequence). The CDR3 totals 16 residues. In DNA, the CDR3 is TGTGCCAGCAGCCAACTCGGGGCGGAGCCAAGTGGGGGCTACACCTTC. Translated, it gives CASSQLGAEPSGGYTF.

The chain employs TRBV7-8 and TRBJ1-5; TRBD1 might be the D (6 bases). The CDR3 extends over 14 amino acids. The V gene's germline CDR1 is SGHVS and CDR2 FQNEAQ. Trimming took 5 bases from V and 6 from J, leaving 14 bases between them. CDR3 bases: TGTGCCAGCAGCCTTCGGACAGAGGGTCAGCCCCAGCATTTT. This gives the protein CASSLRTEGQPQHF.